The entry below gives a single T cell receptor (beta chain) sequence along with its context. The read terminates 3 residues ahead of where the CDR3 ends, so the germline J gene completes it. V gave up 7 bases and J gave up 1 base; unmatched junction bases: 5. The CDR3 sequence is 14 residues long. Germline-derived CDR1 and CDR2 are LNHDA and SQIVND (reference sequence). These data are taken from a study of T cells in women clearing cervical HPV infection. Using immunoSEQ multiplex PCR, the repertoire was profiled, and TCRdb retains in-frame clones only, with some absent. The listing contains some 40,000 clones.

This chain links TRBV19 with TRBJ2-3; 7 bases match TRBD1. The clonotype originates from a woman aged 18 to 69 with a cervical HPV16 infection that either progressed to CIN3+ or cleared (not recorded which). Source material: blood buffy coat. This chain's CDR3 is CASTPGQGTDTQYF. CDR3 DNA (partial): TGTGCCAGTACTCCCGGACAGGGCACAGATACG.